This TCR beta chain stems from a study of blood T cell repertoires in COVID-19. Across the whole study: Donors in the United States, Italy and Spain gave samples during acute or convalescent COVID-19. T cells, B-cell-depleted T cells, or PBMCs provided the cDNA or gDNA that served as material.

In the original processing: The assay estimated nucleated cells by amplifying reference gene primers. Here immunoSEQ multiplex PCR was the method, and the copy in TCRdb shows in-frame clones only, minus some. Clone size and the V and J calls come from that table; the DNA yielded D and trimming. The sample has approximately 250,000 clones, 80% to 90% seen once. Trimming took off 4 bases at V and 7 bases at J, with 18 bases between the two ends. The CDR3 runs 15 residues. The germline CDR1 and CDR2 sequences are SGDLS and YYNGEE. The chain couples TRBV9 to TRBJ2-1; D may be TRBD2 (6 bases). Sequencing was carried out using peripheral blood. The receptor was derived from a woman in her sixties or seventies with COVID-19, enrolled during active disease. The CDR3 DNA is TGTGCCAGCAGCACGCAAACCGGGACTTGGAATGAGCAGTTCTTC. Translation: CASSTQTGTWNEQFF.